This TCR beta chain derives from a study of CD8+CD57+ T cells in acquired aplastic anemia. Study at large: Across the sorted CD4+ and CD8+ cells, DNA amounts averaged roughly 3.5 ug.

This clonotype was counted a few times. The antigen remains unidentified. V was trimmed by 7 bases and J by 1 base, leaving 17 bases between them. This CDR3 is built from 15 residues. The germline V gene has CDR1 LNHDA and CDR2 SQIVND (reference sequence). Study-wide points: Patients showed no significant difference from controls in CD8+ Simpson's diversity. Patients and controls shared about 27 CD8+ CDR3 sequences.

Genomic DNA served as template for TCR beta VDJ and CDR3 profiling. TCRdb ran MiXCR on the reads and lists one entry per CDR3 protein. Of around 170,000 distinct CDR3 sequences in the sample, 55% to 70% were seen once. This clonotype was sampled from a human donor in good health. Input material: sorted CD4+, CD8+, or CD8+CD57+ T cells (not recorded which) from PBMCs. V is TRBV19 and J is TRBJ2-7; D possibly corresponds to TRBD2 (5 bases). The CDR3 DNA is TGTGCCAGTACCCGACGGACTGCCAATTCCTACGAGCAGTACTTC. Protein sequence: CASTRRTANSYEQYF.